This passage covers 19 T cell receptor beta chains from one sample sequenced in a study of T cell responses to AZD1222 COVID-19 vaccine. Clones were read by immunoSEQ multiplex PCR, and TCRdb kept only the in-frame ones, dropping some. The data contain about 86,000 clones, around 90% of them singletons. Specimen: peripheral blood, collected on day 0 of AZD1222 vaccination. Receptor source: an adult in good health.

The chain joins TRBV3-1 (or the pseudogene TRBV3-2) to TRBJ2-2; D gene ambiguous. Trimming took off 4 bases at V and 7 bases at J, with 13 bases between the two ends. This CDR3 region has 14 residues. Germline V CDR1 and CDR2: LGHDT, YNNKEL (reference sequence). The CDR3 region is CASSPQSGGGELFF. CDR3 nucleotide sequence: TGTGCCAGCAGCCCACAATCAGGCGGCGGGGAGCTGTTTTTT.

The rearrangement joins TRBV6-5 to TRBJ2-7; D might be TRBD2 (6 bases). V shed 5 bases and J shed 0 bases, with 14 bases lying between them. This CDR3 is built from 15 residues. Germline V gene sequence: CDR1 MNHEY, CDR2 SVGAGI. The CDR3 is CASSPTGLHSYEQYF. CDR3 coding DNA: TGTGCCAGCAGTCCAACGGGACTTCACTCCTACGAGCAGTACTTC.

The rearrangement uses TRBV5-4 and TRBJ2-3, with 9 bases identical to TRBD2. This CDR3 is 17 amino acids long. Per germline, CDR1 SGHNT and CDR2 YYREEE (reference sequence). With V trimmed by 5 bases and J by 5 bases, 15 bases remained unmatched. As DNA, the CDR3 is TGTGCCAGCAGTCCCGGAGGGGCTAGCGGGACGGGAGATACGCAGTATTTT. Protein: CASSPGGASGTGDTQYF.

V usage is TRBV28 and J usage is TRBJ1-1; 7 bases line up with TRBD1. From germline, CDR1 is MDHEN and CDR2 SYDVKM. V gave up 5 bases and J gave up 9 bases; unmatched junction bases: 6. The CDR3 has 12 residues. The CDR3 DNA is TGTGCCAGCAGTGTGAGGGACAGTAAAGCTTTCTTT. Translated: CASSVRDSKAFF. Based on the CDR3 plus reference TRBV28 and TRBJ1-1, the full variable domain is DVKVTQSSRYLVKRTGEKVFLECVQDMDHENMFWYRQDPGLGLRLIYFSYDVKMKEKGDIPEGYSVSREKKERFSLILESASTNQTSMYLCASSVRDSKAFFGQGTRLTVV.

The chain recombines TRBV7-2 with TRBJ1-3; 10 bases are shared with TRBD1. Germline trimming cut 3 bases from V and 3 bases from J; bases unmatched to any gene: 2. Looked up from germline, CDR1 is SGHTA and CDR2 is FQGNSA. The CDR3 sequence is 15 residues long. CDR3 in DNA: TGTGCCAGCAGCTTGGGGACAGGGGTTGGAAACACCATATATTTT. It is translated as CASSLGTGVGNTIYF.

Written as DNA, the CDR3 is TGTGCCAGCAGCAGGAGGTCCTCGGCCCAGTACTTC. Translation: CASSRRSSAQYF. The chain recombines TRBV6-5 with TRBJ2-5, with D possibly TRBD2 on 5 matching bases. Looked up from germline, CDR1 is MNHEY and CDR2 is SVGAGI. V was clipped by 6 bases and J by 9 bases, with 14 bases between them. The CDR3 has 12 amino acids.

This chain connects TRBV19 to TRBJ2-5, with 14 bases fitting TRBD2. V lost 6 bases and J lost 7; bases outside the gene matches: 10. Germline V gene data show CDR1 as LNHDA and CDR2 as SQIVND (reference sequence). The CDR3 totals 16 residues. CDR3 region: CASRSGTSGSLGTQYF. CDR3 DNA sequence: TGTGCCAGTAGGTCCGGGACTAGCGGGAGTTTGGGGACCCAGTACTTC.

V and J are TRBV6-5 and TRBJ1-5; 10 bases fit TRBD1. CDR1 is MNHEY, CDR2 SVGAGI, per germline. This CDR3 is built from 14 residues. With V trimmed by 6 bases and J by 6 bases, 5 bases remained unmatched. The DNA for the CDR3 is TGTGCCAGCAGAGGGACAGGGGAGTCTCAGCCCCAGCATTTT. This translates into CASRGTGESQPQHF.

The chain couples TRBV12-3 or TRBV12-4 to TRBJ2-7; D is unclear. The CDR3 is 13 residues long. Trimming cost V 5 bases and J 0 bases, with 8 bases left between them. The CDR3 bases are TGTGCCAGCAGTCTCGGTAACTCCTACGAGCAGTACTTC. It encodes CASSLGNSYEQYF.

The V and J genes are TRBV3-1 (or the pseudogene TRBV3-2) and TRBJ1-5; D not certain. Between the trimmed V and J ends, which lost 3 bases and 6 bases, there was a span of 9 bases. Germline V CDR1 and CDR2: LGHDT, YNNKEL (reference sequence). This CDR3 contains 13 residues. The CDR3 region has the DNA TGTGCCAGCAGCCAGGGTCTGGGTCAGCCCCAGCATTTT. It yields the protein CASSQGLGQPQHF.

CDR3 DNA sequence: TGCGCCAGCAGCCATGCGGGGGCGCTAGACAATGAGCAGTTCTTC. This sequence encodes CASSHAGALDNEQFF. The chain links TRBV4-3 to TRBJ2-1; D possibly corresponds to TRBD2 (7 bases). CDR3 length: 15 residues. Germline assignment: CDR1 LGHNA and CDR2 YSLEER. V lost 3 bases, J lost 5 bases, and 14 bases lay in between.

This chain joins TRBV4-2 and TRBJ2-7; 14 bases line up with TRBD2. This CDR3 contains 16 residues. CDR1 and CDR2 (germline): LGHNA, YNFKEQ. After removal of 4 bases from V and 9 bases from J, the junction contained 11 bases not matched to a gene. CDR3 nucleotide sequence: TGTGCCAGCAGCCTGGGGACTAGCGGGAGTGAAGGGGTGCAGTACTTC. Translation gives CASSLGTSGSEGVQYF.

This clone was seen a handful of times. The genes are TRBV4-3 and TRBJ1-1; maybe TRBD1 (5 bases). V was trimmed by 3 bases and J by 1 base, leaving 18 bases between them. Germline loops: CDR1 LGHNA, CDR2 YSLEER. The CDR3 has 17 amino acids. The CDR3 DNA is TGCGCCAGCAGCCAGGGCGTACTCGACAGAACGAACACTGAAGCTTTCTTT. It encodes CASSQGVLDRTNTEAFF.

The chain combines TRBV11-2 with TRBJ2-2, with D unresolved. In germline, CDR1 is SGHAT, CDR2 FQNNGV. The germline V and J ends were trimmed by 5 bases and 8 bases, with 21 bases remaining between them. The CDR3 has 16 amino acids. The CDR3 sequence is CASSQRSGRYGGELFF. In DNA, the CDR3 is TGTGCCAGCAGCCAGAGAAGTGGACGATACGGGGGGGAGCTGTTTTTT.

This clone has just one count. This chain joins TRBV9 and TRBJ2-1, with TRBD2 matching 13 bases. The V and J ends lost 0 bases and 7 bases, in that order; junction bases with no gene match: 7. Germline V gene lookup returns CDR1 SGDLS and CDR2 YYNGEE. CDR3 length: 17 amino acids. CDR3 residues: CASSVAGGTSGINEQFF. CDR3 DNA: TGTGCCAGCAGCGTAGCTGGGGGGACTAGCGGGATTAATGAGCAGTTCTTC. The whole variable domain, remainder taken from reference TRBV9 and TRBJ2-1, is DSGVTQTPKHLITATGQRVTLRCSPRSGDLSVYWYQQSLDQGLQFLIQYYNGEERAKGNILERFSAQQFPDLHSELNLSSLELGDSALYFCASSVAGGTSGINEQFFGPGTRLTVL.

The chain employs TRBV7-2 and TRBJ1-2, with a tentative D call TRBD1 (6 bases). The CDR3 is 13 residues long. Germline V CDR1 and CDR2: SGHTA, FQGNSA. Between the trimmed V and J ends, which lost 5 bases and 8 bases, there was a span of 15 bases. The CDR3 sequence is CASSGPRGVGYTF. DNA for the CDR3: TGTGCCAGCAGCGGGCCCAGGGGTGTAGGCTACACCTTC.

This clone was detected once. The V gene is TRBV12-3 or TRBV12-4, the J gene TRBJ1-2, with TRBD1 as a possible D gene (5 bases). With 2 bases removed from V and 5 bases from J, the gap between germline ends came to 9 bases. This CDR3 has 13 amino acids. This CDR3 is CASSLQGPYGYTF. In nucleotides, the CDR3 is TGTGCCAGCAGTTTACAGGGTCCTTATGGCTACACCTTC.

This clone was counted once. The chain employs TRBV20-1 and TRBJ1-6; no clear D. Germline V gene sequence: CDR1 DFQATT, CDR2 SNEGSKA (reference sequence). The ends were cut back, 3 bases at V and 0 bases at J, with 9 bases in the middle. CDR3 length equals 15 residues. CDR3 region: CSASISSSYNSPLHF. DNA for the CDR3: TGCAGTGCTAGTATCAGTAGCTCCTATAATTCACCCCTCCACTTT.

This chain connects TRBV30 to TRBJ2-2; possibly TRBD2 for D (5 bases). The CDR3 runs to 14 residues. Germline CDR1 reads GTSNPN; CDR2 reads SVGIG (reference sequence). With 3 bases removed from V and 4 bases from J, the gap between germline ends came to 12 bases. CDR3 residues: CAWRRGGVTGELFF. The CDR3, as DNA: TGTGCCTGGAGACGGGGTGGGGTCACCGGGGAGCTGTTTTTT.